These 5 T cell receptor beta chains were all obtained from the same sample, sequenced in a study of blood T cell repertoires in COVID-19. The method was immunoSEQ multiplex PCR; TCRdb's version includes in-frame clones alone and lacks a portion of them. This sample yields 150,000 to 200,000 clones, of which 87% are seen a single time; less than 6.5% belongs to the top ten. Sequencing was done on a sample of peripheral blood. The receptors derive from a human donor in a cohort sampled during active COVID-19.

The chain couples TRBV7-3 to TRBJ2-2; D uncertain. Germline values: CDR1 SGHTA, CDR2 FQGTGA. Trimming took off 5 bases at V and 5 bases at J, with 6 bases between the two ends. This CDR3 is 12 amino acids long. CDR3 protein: CASSHRTGELFF. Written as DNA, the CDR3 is TGTGCCAGCAGCCATCGGACCGGGGAGCTGTTTTTT.

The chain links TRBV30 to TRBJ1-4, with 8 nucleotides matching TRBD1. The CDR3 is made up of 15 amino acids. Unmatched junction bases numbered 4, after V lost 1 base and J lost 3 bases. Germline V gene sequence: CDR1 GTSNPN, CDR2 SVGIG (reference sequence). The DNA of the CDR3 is TGTGCCTGGAGTGGACAGGGGCCCTCTAATGAAAAACTGTTTTTT. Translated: CAWSGQGPSNEKLFF.

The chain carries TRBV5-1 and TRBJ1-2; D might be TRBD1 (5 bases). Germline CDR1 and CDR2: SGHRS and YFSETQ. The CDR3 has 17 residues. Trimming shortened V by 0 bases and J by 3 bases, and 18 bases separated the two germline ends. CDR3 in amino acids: CASSLDRGRTTYYGYTF. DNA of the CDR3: TGCGCCAGCAGCTTGGATAGGGGTCGAACAACTTACTATGGCTACACCTTC.

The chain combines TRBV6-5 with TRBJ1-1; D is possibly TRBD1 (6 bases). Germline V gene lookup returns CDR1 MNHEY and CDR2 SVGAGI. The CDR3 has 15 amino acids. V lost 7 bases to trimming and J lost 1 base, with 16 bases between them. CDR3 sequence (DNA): TGTGCCAGCACTATTCCTGCGGACAGGAACACTGAAGCTTTCTTT. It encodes CASTIPADRNTEAFF.

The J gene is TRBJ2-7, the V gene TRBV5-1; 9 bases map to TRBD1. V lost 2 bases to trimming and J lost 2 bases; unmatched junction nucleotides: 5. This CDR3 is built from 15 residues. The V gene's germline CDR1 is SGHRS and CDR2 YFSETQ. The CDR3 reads CASSLEDRGAYEQYF. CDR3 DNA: TGCGCCAGCAGCTTAGAAGACAGGGGGGCCTACGAGCAGTACTTC.